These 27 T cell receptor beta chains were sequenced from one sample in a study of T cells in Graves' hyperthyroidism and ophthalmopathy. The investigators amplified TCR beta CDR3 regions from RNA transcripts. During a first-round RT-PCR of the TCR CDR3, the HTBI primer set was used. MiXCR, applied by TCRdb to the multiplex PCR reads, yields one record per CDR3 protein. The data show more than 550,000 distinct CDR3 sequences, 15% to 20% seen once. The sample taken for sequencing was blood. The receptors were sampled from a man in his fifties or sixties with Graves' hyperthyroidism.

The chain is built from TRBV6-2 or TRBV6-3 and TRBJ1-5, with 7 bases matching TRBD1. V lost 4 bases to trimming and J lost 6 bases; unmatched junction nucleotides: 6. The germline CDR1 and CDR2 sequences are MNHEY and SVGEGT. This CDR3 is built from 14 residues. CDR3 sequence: CASSFETGVQPQHF. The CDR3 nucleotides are TGTGCCAGCAGTTTCGAAACAGGGGTTCAGCCCCAGCATTTT.

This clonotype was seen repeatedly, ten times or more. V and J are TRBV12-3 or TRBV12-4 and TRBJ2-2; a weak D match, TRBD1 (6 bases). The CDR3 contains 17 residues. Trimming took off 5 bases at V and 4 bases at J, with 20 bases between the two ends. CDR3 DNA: TGTGCCAGCAGTCCGCCCCTAGGACAGAATCCCACCGGGGAGCTGTTTTTT. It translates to CASSPPLGQNPTGELFF.

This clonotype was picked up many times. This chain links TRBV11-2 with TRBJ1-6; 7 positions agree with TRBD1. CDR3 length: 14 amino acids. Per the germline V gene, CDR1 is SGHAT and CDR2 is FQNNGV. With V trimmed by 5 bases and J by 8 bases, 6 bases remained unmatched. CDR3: CASSVTGVDSPLHF. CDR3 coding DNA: TGTGCCAGCAGCGTTACAGGGGTGGATTCACCCCTCCACTTT.

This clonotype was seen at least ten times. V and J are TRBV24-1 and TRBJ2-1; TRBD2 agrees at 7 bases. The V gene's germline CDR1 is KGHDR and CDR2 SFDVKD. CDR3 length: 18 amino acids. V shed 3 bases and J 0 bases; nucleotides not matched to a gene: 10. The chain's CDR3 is CATSDPTSASNSYNEQFF. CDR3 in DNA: TGTGCCACCAGTGATCCCACTAGCGCGAGCAACTCCTACAATGAGCAGTTCTTC.

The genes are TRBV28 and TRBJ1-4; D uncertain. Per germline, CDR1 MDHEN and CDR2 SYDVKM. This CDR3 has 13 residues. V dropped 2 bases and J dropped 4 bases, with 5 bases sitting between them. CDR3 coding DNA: TGTGCCAGCAGTTTACCCCATAATGAAAAACTGTTTTTT. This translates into CASSLPHNEKLFF.

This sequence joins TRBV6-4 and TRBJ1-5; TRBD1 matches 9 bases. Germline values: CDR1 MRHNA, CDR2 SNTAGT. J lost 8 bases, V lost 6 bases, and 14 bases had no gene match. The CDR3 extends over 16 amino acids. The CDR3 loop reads CASRTSGQGAGEPQHF. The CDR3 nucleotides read TGTGCCAGCAGAACCTCGGGACAGGGCGCGGGTGAGCCCCAGCATTTT.

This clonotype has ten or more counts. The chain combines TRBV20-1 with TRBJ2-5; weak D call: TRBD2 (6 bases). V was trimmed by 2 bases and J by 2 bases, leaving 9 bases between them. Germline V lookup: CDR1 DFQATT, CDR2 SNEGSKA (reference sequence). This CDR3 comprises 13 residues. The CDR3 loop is CSARRGFQETQYF. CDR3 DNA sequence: TGCAGTGCTAGACGGGGGTTTCAAGAGACCCAGTACTTC.

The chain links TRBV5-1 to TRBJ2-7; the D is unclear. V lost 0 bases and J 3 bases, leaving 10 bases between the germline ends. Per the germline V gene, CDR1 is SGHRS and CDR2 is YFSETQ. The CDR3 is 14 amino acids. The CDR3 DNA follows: TGCGCCAGCAGCTTGGACGTCGGCCTCTACGAGCAGTACTTC. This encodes CASSLDVGLYEQYF.

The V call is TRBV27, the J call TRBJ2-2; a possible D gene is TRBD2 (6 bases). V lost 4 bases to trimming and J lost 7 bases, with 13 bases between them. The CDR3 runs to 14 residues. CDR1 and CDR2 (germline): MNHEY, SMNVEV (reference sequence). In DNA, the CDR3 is TGTGCCAGCAGTTCTCTACAAGCGGGCGGGGAGCTGTTTTTT. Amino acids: CASSSLQAGGELFF.

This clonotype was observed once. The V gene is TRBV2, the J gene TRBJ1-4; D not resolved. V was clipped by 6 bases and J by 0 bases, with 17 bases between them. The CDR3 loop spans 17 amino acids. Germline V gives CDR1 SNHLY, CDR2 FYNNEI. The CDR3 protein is CASSSSQTEATNEKLFF. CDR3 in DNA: TGTGCCAGCAGCAGCTCACAGACTGAAGCAACTAATGAAAAACTGTTTTTT.

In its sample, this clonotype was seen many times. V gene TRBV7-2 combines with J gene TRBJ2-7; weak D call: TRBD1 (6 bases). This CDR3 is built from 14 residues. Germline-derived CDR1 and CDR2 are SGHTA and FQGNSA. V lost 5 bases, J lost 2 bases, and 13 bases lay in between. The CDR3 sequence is CASSRGSSPYEQYF. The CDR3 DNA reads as TGTGCCAGCAGCAGGGGGTCTAGCCCCTACGAGCAGTACTTC.

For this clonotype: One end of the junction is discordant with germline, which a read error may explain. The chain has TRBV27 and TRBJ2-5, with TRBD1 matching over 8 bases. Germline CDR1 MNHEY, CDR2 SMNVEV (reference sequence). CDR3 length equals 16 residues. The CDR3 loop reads CASSLSPRDRQESQYF. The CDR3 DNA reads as TGTGCGAGCAGTTTATCTCCCAGGGACAGGCAAGAGAGCCAGTACTTC.

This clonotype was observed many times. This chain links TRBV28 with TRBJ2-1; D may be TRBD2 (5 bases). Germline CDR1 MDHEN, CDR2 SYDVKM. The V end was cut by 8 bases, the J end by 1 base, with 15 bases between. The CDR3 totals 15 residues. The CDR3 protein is CASAAGGRSYNEQFF. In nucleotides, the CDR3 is TGTGCCAGCGCCGCGGGCGGTCGATCCTACAATGAGCAGTTCTTC.

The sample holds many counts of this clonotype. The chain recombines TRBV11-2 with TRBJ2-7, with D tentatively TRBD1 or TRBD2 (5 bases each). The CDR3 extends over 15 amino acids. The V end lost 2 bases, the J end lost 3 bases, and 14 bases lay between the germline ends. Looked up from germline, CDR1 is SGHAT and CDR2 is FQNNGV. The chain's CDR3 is CASSLQSGRRYEQYF. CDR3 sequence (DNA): TGTGCCAGCAGCTTACAATCGGGACGACGCTACGAGCAGTACTTC.

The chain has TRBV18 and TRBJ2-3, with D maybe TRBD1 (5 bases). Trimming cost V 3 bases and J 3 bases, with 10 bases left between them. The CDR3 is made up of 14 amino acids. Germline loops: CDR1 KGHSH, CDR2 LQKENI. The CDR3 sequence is CASSPTRQTDTQYF. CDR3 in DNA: TGTGCCAGCTCACCTACCCGACAGACAGATACGCAGTATTTT.

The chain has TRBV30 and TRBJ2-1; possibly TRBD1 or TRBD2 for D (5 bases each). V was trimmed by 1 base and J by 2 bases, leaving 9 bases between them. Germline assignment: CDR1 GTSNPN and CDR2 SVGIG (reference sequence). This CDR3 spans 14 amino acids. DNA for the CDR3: TGTGCCTGGAGTGCAGGGAGCACCTACAATGAGCAGTTCTTC. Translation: CAWSAGSTYNEQFF.

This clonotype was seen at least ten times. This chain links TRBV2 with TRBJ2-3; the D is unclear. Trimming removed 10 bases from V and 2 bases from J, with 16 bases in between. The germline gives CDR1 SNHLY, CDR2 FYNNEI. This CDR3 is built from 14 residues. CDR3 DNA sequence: TGTGCCAACCCGACACCTTTTAACACAGATACGCAGTATTTT. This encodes CANPTPFNTDTQYF.

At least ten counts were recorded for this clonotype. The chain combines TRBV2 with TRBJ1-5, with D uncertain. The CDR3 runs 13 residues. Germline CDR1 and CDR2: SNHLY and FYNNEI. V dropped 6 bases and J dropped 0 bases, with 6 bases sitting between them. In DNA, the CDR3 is TGTGCCAGCAGGACCGATAGCAATCAGCCCCAGCATTTT. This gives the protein CASRTDSNQPQHF. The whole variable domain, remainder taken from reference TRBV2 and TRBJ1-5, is EPEVTQTPSHQVTQMGQEVILRCVPISNHLYFYWYRQILGQKVEFLVSFYNNEISEKSEIFDDQFSVERPDGSNFTLKIRSTKLEDSAMYFCASRTDSNQPQHFGDGTRLSIL.

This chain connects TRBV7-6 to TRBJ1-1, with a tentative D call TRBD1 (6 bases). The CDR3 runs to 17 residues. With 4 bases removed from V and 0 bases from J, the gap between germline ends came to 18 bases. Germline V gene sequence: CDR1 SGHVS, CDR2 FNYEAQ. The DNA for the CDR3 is TGTGCCAGCAGCTCAGGTCGCTGGGGGCGGATGAACACTGAAGCTTTCTTT. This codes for CASSSGRWGRMNTEAFF.

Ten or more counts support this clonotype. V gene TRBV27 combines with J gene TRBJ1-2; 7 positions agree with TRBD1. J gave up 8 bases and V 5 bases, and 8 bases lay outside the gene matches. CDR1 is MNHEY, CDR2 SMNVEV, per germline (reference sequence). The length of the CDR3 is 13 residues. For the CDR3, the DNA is TGTGCCAGCAGTCCCGACAGGGTGCGCGGCTACACCTTC. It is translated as CASSPDRVRGYTF.

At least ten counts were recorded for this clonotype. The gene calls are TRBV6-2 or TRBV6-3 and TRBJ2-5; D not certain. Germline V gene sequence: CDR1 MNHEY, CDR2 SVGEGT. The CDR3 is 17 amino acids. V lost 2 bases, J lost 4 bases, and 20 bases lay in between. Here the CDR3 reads CASSYLGWSGSGETQYF. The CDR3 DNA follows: TGTGCCAGCAGTTACCTAGGATGGAGTGGGTCAGGAGAGACCCAGTACTTC.

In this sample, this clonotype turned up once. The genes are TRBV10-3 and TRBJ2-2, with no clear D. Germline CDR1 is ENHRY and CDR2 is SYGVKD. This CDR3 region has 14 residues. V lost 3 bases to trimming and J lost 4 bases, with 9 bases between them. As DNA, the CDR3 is TGTGCCATCAGTGAAAGTTTAAGCACCGGGGAGCTGTTTTTT. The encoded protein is CAISESLSTGELFF.

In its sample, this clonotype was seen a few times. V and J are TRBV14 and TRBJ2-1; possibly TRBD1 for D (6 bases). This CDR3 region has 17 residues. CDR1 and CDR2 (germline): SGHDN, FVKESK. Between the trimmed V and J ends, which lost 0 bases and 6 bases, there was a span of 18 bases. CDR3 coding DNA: TGTGCCAGCAGCCAAGAAGGGGGAGTGGGGGATGCCAATGAGCAGTTCTTC. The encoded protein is CASSQEGGVGDANEQFF.

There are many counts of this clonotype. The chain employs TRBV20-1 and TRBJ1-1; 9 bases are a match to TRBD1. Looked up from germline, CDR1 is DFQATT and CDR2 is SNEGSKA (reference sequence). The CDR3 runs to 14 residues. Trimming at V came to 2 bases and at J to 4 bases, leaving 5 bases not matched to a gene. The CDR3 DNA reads TGCAGTGCTAGAACAGGGGGCGCTCGCACTGAAGCTTTCTTT. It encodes CSARTGGARTEAFF.

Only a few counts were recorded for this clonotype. CDR3 in amino acids: CAISPRDRTNTGELFF. The CDR3 DNA follows: TGTGCCATCAGTCCCAGGGACAGGACGAACACCGGGGAGCTGTTTTTT. This chain links TRBV10-3 with TRBJ2-2; TRBD1 matches at 8 bases. V gave up 5 bases and J gave up 0 bases; unmatched junction bases: 5. The CDR3 sequence is 16 residues long. The germline V gene has CDR1 ENHRY and CDR2 SYGVKD.

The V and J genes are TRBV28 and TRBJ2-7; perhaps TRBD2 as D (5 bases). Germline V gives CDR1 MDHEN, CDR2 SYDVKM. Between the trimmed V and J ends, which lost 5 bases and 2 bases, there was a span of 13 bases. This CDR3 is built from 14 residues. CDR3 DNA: TGTGCCAGCAGTCCCCCCCCGGGGACCTACGAGCAGTACTTC. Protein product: CASSPPPGTYEQYF.

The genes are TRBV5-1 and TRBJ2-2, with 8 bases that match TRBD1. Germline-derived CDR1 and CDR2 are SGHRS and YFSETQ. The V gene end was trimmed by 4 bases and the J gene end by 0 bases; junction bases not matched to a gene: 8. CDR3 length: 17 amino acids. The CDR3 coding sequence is TGCGCCAGCAGCAAAACACCGACAGGGGCGAACACCGGGGAGCTGTTTTTT. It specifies CASSKTPTGANTGELFF.